This entry concerns a single T cell receptor (beta chain). The target antigen is unknown. These data are taken from a study of CXCR3-negative and CXCR3-positive naive CD8 T cells. Study summary: Every library held about 1.5 +/- 0.3 million TRB reads, and the total came to some 130 million. Findings of the study overall: Diversity proved comparably high across both naive subsets and much lower in memory CD8+ cells. The study found more hydrophobic TRB CDR3s in CXCR3-positive naive cells than in CXCR3-negative naive cells.

The CDR3 is 16 residues long. CDR1 is SGHDT and CDR2 is YYEEEE in the germline V gene. 5' RACE that incorporated UMI labels was used to prepare the TRB cDNA libraries. After re-calling the 5' RACE reads, TCRdb lists one entry per CDR3 protein, DNA absent. Its listing shows about 89,000 distinct CDR3 sequences. The source material was naive CXCR3+ CD8+ T cells from blood. Stated subset: CD45RO-CCR7+CD27+CD95- naive CD8+ T cells expressing CXCR3 (TNR3+). The clonotype comes from a human donor in good health. Some clones in this sample may be carry-over from other donors' samples. The V and J genes are TRBV5-6 and TRBJ2-3; TCRdb picks TRBD1, but there is no DNA to check that call. The CDR3 is CASSYGGPLHPDTQYF.